The 10 T cell receptor beta chains below were found in one sample sequenced in a study of T cells in Graves' hyperthyroidism and ophthalmopathy. TCR beta CDR3 regions were amplified from RNA transcripts. HTBI primers were employed in a first-round RT-PCR of the TCR CDR3. Via MiXCR, TCRdb re-called the multiplex PCR reads, giving one row per CDR3 protein. Of approximately 330,000 distinct CDR3 sequences listed, 15% to 20% are singletons. The sequenced sample consisted of blood. These receptors were obtained from a woman aged 50 to 65 with Graves' hyperthyroidism.

The rearrangement uses TRBV2 and TRBJ1-2; a weak D match, TRBD1 (5 bases). The V end lost 2 bases, the J end lost 6 bases, and 16 bases lay between the germline ends. The germline V gene encodes CDR1 SNHLY and CDR2 FYNNEI. The CDR3 is made up of 15 amino acids. The CDR3 sequence is CASSELGGYDDGYTF. CDR3 DNA: TGTGCCAGCAGTGAATTGGGGGGGTATGATGATGGCTACACCTTC.

This chain links TRBV5-1 with TRBJ2-5; D tentatively fits TRBD1 or TRBD2 (6 bases each). Germline assignment: CDR1 SGHRS and CDR2 YFSETQ. V dropped 5 bases and J dropped 0 bases, with 8 bases sitting between them. This CDR3 region has 13 residues. CDR3 in DNA: TGCGCCAGCAGAAGGGGGGACCAAGAGACCCAGTACTTC. This translates into CASRRGDQETQYF.

This clonotype occurred many times. The chain employs TRBV28 and TRBJ2-7; 11 nucleotides align to TRBD2. The CDR3 spans 15 residues. Germline CDR1 is MDHEN and CDR2 is SYDVKM. J gave up 1 base and V 6 bases, and 5 bases lay outside the gene matches. CDR3 in DNA: TGTGCCAGCAGCGTGACTAGCGGGAAATCCTACGAGCAGTACTTC. This sequence encodes CASSVTSGKSYEQYF.

This clonotype was recorded a few times. The V and J genes are TRBV28 and TRBJ2-7; 8 nucleotides match TRBD1. Germline-derived CDR1 and CDR2 are MDHEN and SYDVKM. Trimming took 6 bases from V and 4 from J; bases not matched to a gene: 11. CDR3 length equals 15 residues. The CDR3 bases are TGTGCCAGCAGAGGGGACAGGAACGGTGTTTACGAGCAGTACTTC. Protein: CASRGDRNGVYEQYF. Complete variable domain (other parts from reference TRBV28 and TRBJ2-7): DVKVTQSSRYLVKRTGEKVFLECVQDMDHENMFWYRQDPGLGLRLIYFSYDVKMKEKGDIPEGYSVSREKKERFSLILESASTNQTSMYLCASRGDRNGVYEQYFGPGTRLTVT.

The sample holds a few counts of this clonotype. This chain joins TRBV7-6 and TRBJ2-7; 8 nucleotides line up with TRBD2. Trimming cost V 5 bases and J 6 bases; bases outside gene matches: 9. This CDR3 has 14 residues. CDR1 and CDR2 (germline): SGHVS, FNYEAQ. The CDR3 region has the DNA TGTGCCAGCAGCGAAACCGGGACTAGTGCCGAGCAGTACGTC. Its protein is CASSETGTSAEQYV.

There are a few counts of this clonotype. This chain joins TRBV9 and TRBJ2-5, with TRBD1 identical over 8 bases. This CDR3 contains 14 residues. With 4 bases clipped from V and 4 bases from J, the junction kept 6 bases outside the gene matches. The germline CDR1 and CDR2 sequences are SGDLS and YYNGEE. The CDR3 nucleotides are TGTGCCAGCAGCCTTTCCGACAGGGGAGAGACCCAGTACTTC. This codes for CASSLSDRGETQYF.

The chain has TRBV2 and TRBJ2-2; D might be TRBD1 or TRBD2, each matching 5 bases. V shed 7 bases and J shed 1 base, with 13 bases lying between them. Germline CDR1 and CDR2: SNHLY and FYNNEI. The CDR3 consists of 15 residues. The CDR3 loop reads CASTHRGGNTGELFF. The CDR3 DNA sequence: TGTGCCAGCACCCACCGGGGCGGGAACACCGGGGAGCTGTTTTTT.

V gene TRBV6-1 combines with J gene TRBJ2-1, with a possible D match to TRBD1 (6 bases). CDR3 length: 16 residues. The V end was cut by 0 bases, the J end by 1 base, with 10 bases between. CDR1 and CDR2 (germline): MNHNS, SASEGT. The DNA for the CDR3 is TGTGCCAGCAGTGAAGCGAACAGGGTTTCCTACAATGAGCAGTTCTTC. It is translated as CASSEANRVSYNEQFF.

This clonotype was detected ten times or more. The chain recombines TRBV2 with TRBJ2-2; possibly TRBD1 for D (5 bases). Germline values: CDR1 SNHLY, CDR2 FYNNEI. Trimming removed 11 bases from V and 0 bases from J, with 13 bases in between. This CDR3 is built from 14 residues. The CDR3 protein is CAQSGSSNTGELFF. In nucleotides, the CDR3 is TGTGCCCAGTCAGGGTCCTCGAACACCGGGGAGCTGTTTTTT.

V and J are TRBV12-3 or TRBV12-4 and TRBJ2-1; 13 bases line up with TRBD2. This CDR3 has 14 residues. V trimming: 8 bases; J trimming: 9 bases; junction bases outside the gene matches: 7. The chain's CDR3 is CASCTSGGASEQFF. For the CDR3, the DNA is TGTGCCAGCTGTACTAGCGGGGGGGCAAGTGAGCAGTTCTTC.